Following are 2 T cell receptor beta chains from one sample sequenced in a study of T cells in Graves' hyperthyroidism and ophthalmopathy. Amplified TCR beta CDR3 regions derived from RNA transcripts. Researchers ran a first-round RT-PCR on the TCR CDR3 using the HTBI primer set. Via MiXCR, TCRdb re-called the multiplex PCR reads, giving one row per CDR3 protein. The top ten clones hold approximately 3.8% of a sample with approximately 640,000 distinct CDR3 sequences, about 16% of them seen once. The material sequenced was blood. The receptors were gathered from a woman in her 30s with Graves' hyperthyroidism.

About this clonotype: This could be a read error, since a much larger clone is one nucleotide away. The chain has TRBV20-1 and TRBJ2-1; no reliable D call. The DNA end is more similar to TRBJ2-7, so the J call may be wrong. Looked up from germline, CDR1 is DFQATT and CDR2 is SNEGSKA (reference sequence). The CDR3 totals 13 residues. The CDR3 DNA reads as TGCAGTGCTAGCAGGAGCTCCTACAATGAGCAGTACTTC. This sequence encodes CSASRSSYNEQYF.

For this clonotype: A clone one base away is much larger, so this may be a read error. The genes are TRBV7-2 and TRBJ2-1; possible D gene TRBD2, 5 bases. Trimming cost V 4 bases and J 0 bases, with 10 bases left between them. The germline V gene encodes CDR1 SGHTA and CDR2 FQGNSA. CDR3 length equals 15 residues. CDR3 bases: TGTGCCAGCAGCTCGCTGGGGAGCTCCTACAATGAGCAGTTCTTC. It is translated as CASSSLGSSYNEQFF.